This TCR beta chain was captured in a study of blood T cell repertoires in COVID-19. Turning to the study itself: Specimens from acute and convalescent COVID-19 originated in the United States, Italy and Spain. PBMCs, B-cell-depleted T cells, or T cells were the source of the cDNA or gDNA that made up the material.

Original processing methods: Scientists estimated how many nucleated cells there were by amplifying reference gene primers. Profiling relied on immunoSEQ multiplex PCR, and the TCRdb table lists in-frame clones only, not all of them. The V and J calls and the clone size are those of that table, but D and trimming were determined from the DNA. The table shows about 140,000 clones, with more than 75% occurring only once. CDR3 length: 16 amino acids. J lost 6 bases, V lost 5 bases, and 13 bases had no gene match. Germline CDR1 and CDR2: LGHNT and FRNRAP. The V and J genes are TRBV12-5 and TRBJ1-5; 7 nucleotides agree with TRBD1. Input material: peripheral blood. This TCR derives from a man in his fifties or sixties with active COVID-19. This CDR3 is CASGPLGTEGRQPQHF. The CDR3 DNA follows: TGTGCTAGTGGTCCGTTGGGGACAGAGGGGCGTCAGCCCCAGCATTTT.